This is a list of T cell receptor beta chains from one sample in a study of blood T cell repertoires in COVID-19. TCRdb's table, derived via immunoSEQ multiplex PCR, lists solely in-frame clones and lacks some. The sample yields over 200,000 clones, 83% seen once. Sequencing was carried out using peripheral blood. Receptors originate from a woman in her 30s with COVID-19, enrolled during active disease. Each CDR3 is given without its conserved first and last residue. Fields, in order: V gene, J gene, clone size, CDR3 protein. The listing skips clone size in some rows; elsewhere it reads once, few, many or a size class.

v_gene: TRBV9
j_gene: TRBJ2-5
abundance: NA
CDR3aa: ASSARGTAGETQY

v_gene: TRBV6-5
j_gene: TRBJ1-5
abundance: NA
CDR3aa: ASSYRSNQPQH

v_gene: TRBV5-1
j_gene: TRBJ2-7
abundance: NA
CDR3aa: ASSLESGMYEQY

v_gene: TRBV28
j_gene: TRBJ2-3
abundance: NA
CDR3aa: ASALAGSSTDTQY

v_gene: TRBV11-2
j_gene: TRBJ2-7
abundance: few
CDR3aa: ASSLQGEQY

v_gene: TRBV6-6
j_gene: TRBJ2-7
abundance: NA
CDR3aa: ASRGRGTYEQY

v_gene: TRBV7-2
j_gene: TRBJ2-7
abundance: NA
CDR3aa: ASSSGTGPYEQY

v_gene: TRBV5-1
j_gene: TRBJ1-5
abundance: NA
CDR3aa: ASSLEGAGNQPQH

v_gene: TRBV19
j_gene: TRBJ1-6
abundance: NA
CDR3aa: ASSTSGNNSPLH

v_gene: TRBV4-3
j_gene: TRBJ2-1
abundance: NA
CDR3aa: ASSASSFSYNEQF

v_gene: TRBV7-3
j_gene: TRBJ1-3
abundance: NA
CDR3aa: ASSSGTGGSSGNTIY

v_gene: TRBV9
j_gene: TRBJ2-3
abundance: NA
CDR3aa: ASSAQGLVDTQY

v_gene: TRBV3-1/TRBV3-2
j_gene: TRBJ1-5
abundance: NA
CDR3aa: ASSPTGGDQPQH

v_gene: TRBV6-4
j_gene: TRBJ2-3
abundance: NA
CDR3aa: ASRPRTSGRGDTQY

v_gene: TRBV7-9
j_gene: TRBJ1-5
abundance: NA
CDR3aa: ASSLGDSIQPQH

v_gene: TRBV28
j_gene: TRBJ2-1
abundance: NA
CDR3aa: ASTLGDRGHNEQF

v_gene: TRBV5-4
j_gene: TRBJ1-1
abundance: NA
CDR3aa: ASSWSTDEAF

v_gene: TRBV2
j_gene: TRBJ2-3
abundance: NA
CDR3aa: ASDTASTDTQY

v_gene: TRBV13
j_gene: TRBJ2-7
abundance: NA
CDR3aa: ASSRRLGLAGTRSYEQY

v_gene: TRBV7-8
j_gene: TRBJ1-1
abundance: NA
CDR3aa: ASSLETGVTEAF

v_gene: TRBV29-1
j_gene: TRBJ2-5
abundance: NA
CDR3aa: SVAQGGGETQY

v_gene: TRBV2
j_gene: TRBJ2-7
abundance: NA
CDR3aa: ASKEVQGRYEQY

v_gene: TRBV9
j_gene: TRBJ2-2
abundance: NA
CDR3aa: ASSVGSSGRTGELF

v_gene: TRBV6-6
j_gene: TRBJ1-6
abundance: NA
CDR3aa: ASSPRQGTDNSPLH

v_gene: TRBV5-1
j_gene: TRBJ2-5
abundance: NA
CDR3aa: ASSSDPAGLQETQY

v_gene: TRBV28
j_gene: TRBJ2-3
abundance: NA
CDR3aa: ASSSAGLGTDTQY

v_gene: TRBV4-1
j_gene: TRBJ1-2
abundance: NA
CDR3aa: ASSLTGQGVT

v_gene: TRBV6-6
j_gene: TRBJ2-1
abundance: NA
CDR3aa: ASSRGLAGGPGYNEQF

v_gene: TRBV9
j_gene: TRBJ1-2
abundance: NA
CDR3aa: ASSVAREGTEPYGYT

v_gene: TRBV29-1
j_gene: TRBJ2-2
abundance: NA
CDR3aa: SVADRNTGELF

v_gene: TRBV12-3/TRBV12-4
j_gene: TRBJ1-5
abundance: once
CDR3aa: ASRPTGNQPQH

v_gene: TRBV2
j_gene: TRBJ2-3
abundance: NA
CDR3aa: ASSEVEGHGTGDQRDTDTQY

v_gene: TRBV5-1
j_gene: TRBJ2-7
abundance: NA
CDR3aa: ASSLAGGTYEQY

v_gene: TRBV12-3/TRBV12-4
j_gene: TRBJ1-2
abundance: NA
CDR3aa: ASRAGVLDGYT

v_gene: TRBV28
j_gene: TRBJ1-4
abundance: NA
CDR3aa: ASSGGASVGEKLF

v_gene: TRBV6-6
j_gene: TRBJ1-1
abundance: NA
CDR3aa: ASGGRRETEAF

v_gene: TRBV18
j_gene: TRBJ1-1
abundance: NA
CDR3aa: ASSPPGTGMSGVTEAF

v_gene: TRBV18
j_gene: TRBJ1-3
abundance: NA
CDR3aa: ASSPLDRSNTIY

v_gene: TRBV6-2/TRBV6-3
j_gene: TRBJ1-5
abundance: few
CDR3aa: ASSGRVGQPQH

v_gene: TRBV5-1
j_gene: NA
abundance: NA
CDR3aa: ASSPTGRGYEQY

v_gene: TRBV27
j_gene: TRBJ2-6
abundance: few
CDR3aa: ASSRTGATSGANVLT

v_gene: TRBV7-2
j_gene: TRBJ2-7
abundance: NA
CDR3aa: ASSPTSGSSYEQY

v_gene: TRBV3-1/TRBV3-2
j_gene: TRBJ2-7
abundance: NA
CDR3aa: ASSQDPGLILPYEQY